Below, 14 T cell receptor beta chains from the same sample are listed, as sequenced in a study of blood T cell repertoires in COVID-19. Profiling relied on immunoSEQ multiplex PCR, and the TCRdb table lists in-frame clones only, not all of them. Of about 170,000 clones in the sample, 84% are singletons; the top ten hold about 14%. Material: peripheral blood. These TCRs come from a woman aged 70 to 79 with COVID-19, enrolled during active disease.

The CDR3: CASSLSSGITQYF. CDR3 DNA: TGTGCCAGCAGTTTATCTAGCGGGATTACGCAGTATTTT. V is TRBV27 and J is TRBJ2-3; 8 bases are a match to TRBD2. The V gene end was trimmed by 0 bases and the J gene end by 8 bases; junction bases not matched to a gene: 1. This CDR3 is built from 13 residues. Germline values: CDR1 MNHEY, CDR2 SMNVEV (reference sequence).

J is TRBJ2-3 and V is TRBV2; 12 bases are shared with TRBD2. Germline V gene sequence: CDR1 SNHLY, CDR2 FYNNEI. V was clipped by 7 bases and J by 1 base; unmatched bases: 3. The CDR3 runs 15 residues. The CDR3 coding sequence is TGTGCCAGCAATAGACTAGCGGGGGGCACAGATACGCAGTATTTT. Encoded protein: CASNRLAGGTDTQYF.

V is TRBV30 and J is TRBJ2-3; no clear D gene. The length of the CDR3 is 12 residues. CDR1 and CDR2 (germline): GTSNPN, SVGIG (reference sequence). The V end lost 2 bases, the J end lost 2 bases, and 5 bases lay between the germline ends. CDR3 in amino acids: CAWSYNTDTQYF. In nucleotides, the CDR3 is TGTGCCTGGAGTTACAACACAGATACGCAGTATTTT.

This chain links TRBV19 with TRBJ2-2, with TRBD2 identical over 8 bases. There are 16 residues in the CDR3. Trimming cost V 3 bases and J 5 bases; bases outside gene matches: 8. In germline, CDR1 is LNHDA, CDR2 SQIVND (reference sequence). For the CDR3, the DNA is TGTGCCAGTAGTATCCAAGCGGGAGATGGGACCGGGGAGCTGTTTTTT. The encoded protein is CASSIQAGDGTGELFF.

There are a few counts of this clone. The chain recombines TRBV6-4 with TRBJ1-3; D not resolved. V shed 3 bases and J shed 2 bases, with 5 bases lying between them. This CDR3 contains 13 residues. Germline lookup yields CDR1 MRHNA and CDR2 SNTAGT. CDR3 sequence: CASSEAPGNTIYF. CDR3 bases: TGTGCCAGCAGTGAAGCGCCTGGAAACACCATATATTTT.

The genes are TRBV2 and TRBJ1-5, with TRBD1 matching over 7 bases. The V gene's germline CDR1 is SNHLY and CDR2 FYNNEI. V shed 6 bases, J shed 0 bases, and the junction held 5 bases outside the gene matches. The CDR3 runs 15 residues. The CDR3 loop reads CASSPRGNSNQPQHF. As DNA, the CDR3 is TGTGCCAGCAGCCCCAGGGGGAATAGCAATCAGCCCCAGCATTTT.

At least ten counts were recorded for this clone. V usage is TRBV9 and J usage is TRBJ1-4; D is possibly TRBD1 (5 bases). Trimming cost V 3 bases and J 3 bases, with 9 bases left between them. Germline V lookup: CDR1 SGDLS, CDR2 YYNGEE. The CDR3 loop spans 14 amino acids. CDR3 in amino acids: CASSGGRANEKLFF. The CDR3 DNA reads as TGTGCCAGCAGCGGGGGCAGGGCTAATGAAAAACTGTTTTTT.

This rearrangement joins TRBV19 to TRBJ1-5; 7 positions match TRBD1. The CDR3 spans 14 residues. The germline V gene has CDR1 LNHDA and CDR2 SQIVND (reference sequence). J was trimmed by 4 bases and V by 5 bases; bases with no gene match: 5. The CDR3 bases are TGTGCCAGTAGTCCCGGGACAGTGAATCAGCCCCAGCATTTT. Translated, it gives CASSPGTVNQPQHF. The variable domain in full, completed from reference TRBV19 and TRBJ1-5, reads DGGITQSPKYLFRKEGQNVTLSCEQNLNHDAMYWYRQDPGQGLRLIYYSQIVNDFQKGDIAEGYSVSREKKESFPLTVTSAQKNPTAFYLCASSPGTVNQPQHFGDGTRLSIL.

The chain couples TRBV6-1 to TRBJ1-6; 7 bases are shared with TRBD1. The junction had 7 bases not matched to a gene; V was cut back by 1 base and J by 10 bases. The CDR3 is 15 residues long. Germline CDR1 reads MNHNS; CDR2 reads SASEGT. In DNA form, the CDR3 reads TGTGCCAGCAGTGAAGGGGCAGGGGGGCAATCACCCCTCCACTTT. This encodes CASSEGAGGQSPLHF.

V usage is TRBV6-5 and J usage is TRBJ2-7, with 9 nucleotides matching TRBD1. The V gene end was trimmed by 5 bases and the J gene end by 3 bases; junction bases not matched to a gene: 8. In germline, CDR1 is MNHEY, CDR2 SVGAGI. CDR3 length: 15 residues. The DNA of the CDR3 is TGTGCCAGCAGTCGAACCCCGGGACAGGGCTACGAGCAGTACTTC. This translates into CASSRTPGQGYEQYF.

This chain links TRBV24-1 with TRBJ2-2, with a tentative D call TRBD2 (6 bases). Trimming took off 7 bases at V and 3 bases at J, with 14 bases between the two ends. The germline gives CDR1 KGHDR, CDR2 SFDVKD. The CDR3 totals 15 residues. The CDR3 is CATRGGALDTGELFF. CDR3 in DNA: TGTGCCACCAGGGGCGGGGCTCTGGACACCGGGGAGCTGTTTTTT.

The chain carries TRBV2 and TRBJ1-1; 9 bases match TRBD1. The junction had 6 bases not matched to a gene; V was cut back by 6 bases and J by 10 bases. Germline V lookup: CDR1 SNHLY, CDR2 FYNNEI. CDR3 length: 12 residues. The CDR3: CASSGQGPRAFF. The DNA of the CDR3 is TGTGCCAGCAGCGGACAGGGGCCGAGAGCTTTCTTT.

V and J are TRBV19 and TRBJ2-3, with D perhaps TRBD2 (6 bases). V shed 1 base and J shed 5 bases, with 10 bases lying between them. Germline CDR1 reads LNHDA; CDR2 reads SQIVND (reference sequence). The CDR3 contains 14 residues. The CDR3 reads CASSIAGVGDTQYF. For the CDR3, the DNA is TGTGCCAGTAGTATAGCGGGAGTGGGAGATACGCAGTATTTT.

The chain carries TRBV4-2 and TRBJ1-2; 9 nucleotides agree with TRBD1. The ends lost 5 bases at V and 7 bases at J; junction bases unmatched: 11. Germline-derived CDR1 and CDR2 are LGHNA and YNFKEQ. The CDR3 has 15 amino acids. Written as DNA, the CDR3 is TGTGCCAGCAGCGAAGGCCCCGGGACAGGGATTGGCTACACCTTC. Encoded protein: CASSEGPGTGIGYTF.